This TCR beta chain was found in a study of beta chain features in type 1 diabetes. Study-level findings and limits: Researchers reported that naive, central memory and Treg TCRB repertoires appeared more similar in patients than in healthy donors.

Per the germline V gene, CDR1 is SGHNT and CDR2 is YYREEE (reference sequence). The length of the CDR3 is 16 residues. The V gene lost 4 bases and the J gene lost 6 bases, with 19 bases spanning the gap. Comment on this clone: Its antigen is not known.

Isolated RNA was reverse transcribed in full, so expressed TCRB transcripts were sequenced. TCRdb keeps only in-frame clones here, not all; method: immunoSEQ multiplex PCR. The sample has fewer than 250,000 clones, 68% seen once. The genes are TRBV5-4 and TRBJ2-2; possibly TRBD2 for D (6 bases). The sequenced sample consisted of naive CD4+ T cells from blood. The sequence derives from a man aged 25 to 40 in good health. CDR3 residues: CASSPHPGLVSGELFF. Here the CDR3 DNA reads TGTGCCAGCAGCCCCCATCCGGGACTCGTCTCCGGGGAGCTGTTTTTT.